The source of this T cell receptor beta chain is a study of T cells after yellow fever vaccination. Study background: When fractions had low cell numbers, they were prepared with SMART-Seq v4 Ultra Low Input. Notes on the study in general: A small proportion of clonotypes was detected in both the CD4 and CD8 compartments. There was a possibility that FACS-sorted repertoires contained abundant clonotypes contaminating from the bulk population.

The authors made TCR cDNA by 5'RACE template switching, adding a universal primer site and UMIs. MiXCR, run by TCRdb on the 5' RACE reads, gives a single entry per CDR3 protein. Altogether 95,000 to 150,000 distinct CDR3 sequences are present, over 12% being singletons, with the ten largest covering 35% to 45%. This clonotype was counted a few times. Its antigen is not known. V was cut by 7 bases and J by 2 bases, with 4 bases left in between. The germline V gene encodes CDR1 SNHLY and CDR2 FYNNEI. CDR3 length: 11 amino acids. This receptor was taken from a man younger than 35 who received the YFV17D yellow fever vaccine. The V gene is TRBV2, the J gene TRBJ2-3; D ambiguous. The specimen comprised CD8+ T cells sorted from PBMCs, sampled 5 days after the yellow fever booster vaccination. The CDR3 DNA is TGTGCCAGCACAACCACAGATACGCAGTATTTT. It yields the protein CASTTTDTQYF.